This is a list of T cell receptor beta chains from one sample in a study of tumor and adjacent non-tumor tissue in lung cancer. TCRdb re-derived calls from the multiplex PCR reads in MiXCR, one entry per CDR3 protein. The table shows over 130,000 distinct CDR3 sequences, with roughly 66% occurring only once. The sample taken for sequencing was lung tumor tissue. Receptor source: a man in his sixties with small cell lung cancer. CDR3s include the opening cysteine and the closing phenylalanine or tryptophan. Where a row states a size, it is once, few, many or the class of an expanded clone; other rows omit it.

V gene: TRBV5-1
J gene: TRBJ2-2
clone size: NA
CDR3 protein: CASQRASGNTGELFF

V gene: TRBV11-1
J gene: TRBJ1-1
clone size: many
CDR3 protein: CASRAHTNTEAFF

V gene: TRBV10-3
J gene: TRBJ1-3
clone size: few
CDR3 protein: CAISADGSGNTIYF

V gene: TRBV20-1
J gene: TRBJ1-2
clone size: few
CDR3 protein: CSAGTGSRGYTF

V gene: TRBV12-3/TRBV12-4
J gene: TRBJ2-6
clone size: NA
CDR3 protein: CASSSGEANILTF

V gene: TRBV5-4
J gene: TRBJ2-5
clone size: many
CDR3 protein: CASSSAGTSTETQYF

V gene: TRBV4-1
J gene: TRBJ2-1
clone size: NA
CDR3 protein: CASSRGQGSGNKQFF

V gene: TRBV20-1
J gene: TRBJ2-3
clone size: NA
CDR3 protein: CIGLLADCTDTQYF

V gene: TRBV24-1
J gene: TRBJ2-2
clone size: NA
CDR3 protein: CATRVAPIGELFF

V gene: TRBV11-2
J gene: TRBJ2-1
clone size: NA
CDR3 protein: CVSSLDRNEQFF

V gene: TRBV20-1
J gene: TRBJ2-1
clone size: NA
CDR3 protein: CSAGPDNTSGSKDNEQFF

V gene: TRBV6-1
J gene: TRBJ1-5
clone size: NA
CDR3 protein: CASSEASLTWDQPQHF

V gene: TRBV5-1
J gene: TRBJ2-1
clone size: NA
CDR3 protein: CASSQRWQDPYNEQFF

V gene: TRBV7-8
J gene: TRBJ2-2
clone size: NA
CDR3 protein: CANSFLNTGELFF

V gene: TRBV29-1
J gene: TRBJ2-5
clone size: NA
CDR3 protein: CSVAVLAGEQETQYF

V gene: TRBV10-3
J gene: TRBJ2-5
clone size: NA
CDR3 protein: CAISIAEEETQYF

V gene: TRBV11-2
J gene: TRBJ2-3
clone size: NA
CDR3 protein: CASSFNIGGTDTHYF

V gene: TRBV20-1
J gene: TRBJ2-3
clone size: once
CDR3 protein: CSAPGTSRDAQYF

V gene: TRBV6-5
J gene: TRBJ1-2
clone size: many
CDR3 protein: CASSYSNGRHLNF

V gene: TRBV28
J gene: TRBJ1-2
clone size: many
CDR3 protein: CASSLSGRGWSGYTF

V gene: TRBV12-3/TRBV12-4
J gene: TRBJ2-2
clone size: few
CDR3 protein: CASSLLGELFF

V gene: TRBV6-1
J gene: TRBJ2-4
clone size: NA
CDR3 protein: CTSSVMGHNIQYF

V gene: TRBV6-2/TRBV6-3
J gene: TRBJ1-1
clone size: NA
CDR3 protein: CAIRKDNTEAFF

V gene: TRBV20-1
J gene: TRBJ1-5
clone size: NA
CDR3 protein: CSARLRGSNQPQHF

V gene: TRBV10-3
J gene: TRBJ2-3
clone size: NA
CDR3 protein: CAISRGGNMNTQYF

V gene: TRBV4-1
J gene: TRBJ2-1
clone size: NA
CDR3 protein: CASNQNLGETQFF

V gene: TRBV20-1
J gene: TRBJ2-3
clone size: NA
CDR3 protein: CSTSRLDTTDTQYF

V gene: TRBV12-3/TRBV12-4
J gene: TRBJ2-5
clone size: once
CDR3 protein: CAGSFHRGMKTQYF

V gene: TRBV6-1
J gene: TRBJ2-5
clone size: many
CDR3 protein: CASSVVRVETQYF

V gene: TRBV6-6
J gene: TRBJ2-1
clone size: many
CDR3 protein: CASSYPPSDEQFF

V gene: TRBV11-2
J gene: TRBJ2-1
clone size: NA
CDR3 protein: CACNLLTSGKNNEQFF

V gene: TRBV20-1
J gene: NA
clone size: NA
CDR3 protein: CSALAGATDTQHF

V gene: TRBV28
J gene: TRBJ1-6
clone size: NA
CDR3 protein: CASSRTGVDSPLHF

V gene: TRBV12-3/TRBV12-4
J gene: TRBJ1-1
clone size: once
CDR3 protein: CASRHDRANTEAFF

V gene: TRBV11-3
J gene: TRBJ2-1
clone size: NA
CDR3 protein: CASSLWSLNEQFF

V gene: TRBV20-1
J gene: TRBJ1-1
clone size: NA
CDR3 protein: CSARDRRTGGYTEAFF

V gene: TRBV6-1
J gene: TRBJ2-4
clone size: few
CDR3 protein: CASSKGGAKNIQYF

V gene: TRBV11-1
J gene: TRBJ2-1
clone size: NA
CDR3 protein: CACSLTIQNEQFF

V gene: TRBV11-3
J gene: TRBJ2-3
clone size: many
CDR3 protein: CASSLTGGDVTQYF

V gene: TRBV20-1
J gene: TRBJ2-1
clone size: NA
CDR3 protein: CSARVLAGEGSYIEQFF

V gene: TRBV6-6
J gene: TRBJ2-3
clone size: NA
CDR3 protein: CASRNRDMGPDMQYF

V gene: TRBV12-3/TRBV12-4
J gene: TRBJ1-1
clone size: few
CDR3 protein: CASSPSFGGARGSAFF

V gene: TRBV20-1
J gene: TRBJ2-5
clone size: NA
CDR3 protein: CIAPGLARKTQYF

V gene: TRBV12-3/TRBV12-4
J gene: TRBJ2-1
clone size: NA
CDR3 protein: CASSLGSSYDEQFF

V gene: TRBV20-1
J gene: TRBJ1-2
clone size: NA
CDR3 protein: CSARPRHLCNYGYTF

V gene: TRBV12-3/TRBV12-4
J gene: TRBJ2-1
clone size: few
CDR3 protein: CASTMTEGSGNEQFF

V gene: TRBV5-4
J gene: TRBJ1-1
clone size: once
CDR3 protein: CANFRDRDSTEAFF

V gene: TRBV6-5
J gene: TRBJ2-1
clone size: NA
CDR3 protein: CTSSYRTGGQFF

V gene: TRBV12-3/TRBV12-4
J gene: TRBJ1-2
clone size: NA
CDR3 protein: CASSLSGTNYAYTF

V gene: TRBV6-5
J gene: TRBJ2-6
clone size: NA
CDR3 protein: CTSSYSTGAGANVLTF

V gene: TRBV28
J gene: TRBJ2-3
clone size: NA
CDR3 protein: CASSGLSPSTDTQYF

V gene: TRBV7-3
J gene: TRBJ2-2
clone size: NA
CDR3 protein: CVSRQDPNTGELFF

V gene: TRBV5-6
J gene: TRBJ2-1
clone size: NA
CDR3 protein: CASSLSDNEQSF

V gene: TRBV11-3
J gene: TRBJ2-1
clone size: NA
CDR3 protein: CANSLVPAEQFF

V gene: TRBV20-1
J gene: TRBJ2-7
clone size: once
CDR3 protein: CSARGDKTVYEEHF

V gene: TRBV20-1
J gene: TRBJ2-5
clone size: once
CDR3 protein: CSTRASDRETQYF

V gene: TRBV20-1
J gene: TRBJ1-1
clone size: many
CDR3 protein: CSARAPTGTEAFF

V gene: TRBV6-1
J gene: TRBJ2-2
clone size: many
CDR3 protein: CASSEIFGGASGELFF

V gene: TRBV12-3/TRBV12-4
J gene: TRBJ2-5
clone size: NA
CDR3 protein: CACSLGGNQETQYF